These 12 T cell receptor beta chains were all obtained from the same sample, sequenced in a study of regulatory T cells in long-lasting Graves disease. Arm-PCR of CDR3 regions and iRepertoire HTBI primers were the basis on which TCR beta libraries were built. TCRdb reprocessed the multiplex PCR reads via MiXCR and lists one record per CDR3 protein. The sample yields about 460,000 distinct CDR3 sequences, 12% to 15% seen once. Time point described: newly diagnosed GD, antithyroid drugs for less than 3 months. Preparation of the TCR library used RNA extracted from PBMCs. The same specimen was also included in a second study, on T cells in Graves' hyperthyroidism and ophthalmopathy.

The source was peripheral blood mononuclear cells (PBMCs), collected at new diagnosis, from a patient treated with antithyroid drugs. These receptors originate from a woman in her 50s with Graves disease.

This clonotype was detected ten times or more. The V and J genes are TRBV25-1 and TRBJ2-3; 9 nucleotides match TRBD2. The CDR3 length is 22 residues. CDR1 MGHDK and CDR2 SYGVNS come from the germline V gene. Trimming at V came to 4 bases and at J to 2 bases, leaving 25 bases not matched to a gene. The CDR3 loop is CASSASPGATGAGGPITDTQYF. The CDR3 region has the DNA TGTGCCAGCAGTGCTTCGCCGGGGGCTACTGGGGCGGGAGGGCCCATCACAGATACGCAGTATTTT.

For this clonotype: A much bigger clone sits one base away, suggesting this may be a read error. The chain links TRBV5-1 to TRBJ2-7, with D perhaps TRBD1 (6 bases). Germline values: CDR1 SGHRS, CDR2 YFSETQ. The CDR3 has 14 residues. Trimming left V 2 bases short and J 4 bases short, with 13 bases between. CDR3 region: CASSFRGTGYEQYF. CDR3 bases: TGCGCCAGCAGCTTCAGGGGAACGGGATACGAGCAGTACTTC. The variable domain in full, completed from reference TRBV5-1 and TRBJ2-7, reads KAGVTQTPRYLIKTRGQQVTLSCSPISGHRSVSWYQQTPGQGLQFLFEYFSETQRNKGNFPGRFSGRQFSNSRSEMNVSTLELGDSALYLCASSFRGTGYEQYFGPGTRLTVT.

The chain combines TRBV28 with TRBJ1-2; no clear D. The germline V gene has CDR1 MDHEN and CDR2 SYDVKM. V was trimmed by 4 bases and J by 8 bases, leaving 17 bases between them. The CDR3 contains 14 residues. The CDR3 DNA reads as TGTGCCAGCAGTTACTCCGACCCCTCGGGCGGCTACACCTTC. This sequence encodes CASSYSDPSGGYTF.

This clonotype occurred many times. The J gene is TRBJ2-1, the V gene TRBV5-5; 8 nucleotides match TRBD1. V lost 3 bases, J lost 8 bases, and 10 bases stayed unmatched. The CDR3 extends over 15 amino acids. The germline CDR1 and CDR2 sequences are SGHKS and YYEKEE (reference sequence). The CDR3 loop is CASSSRAGGIDEQFF. CDR3 in DNA: TGTGCCAGCAGCTCGAGGGCAGGGGGCATCGATGAGCAGTTCTTC.

This chain links TRBV6-2 or TRBV6-3 with TRBJ2-3; D is uncertain. Germline V gene data show CDR1 as MNHEY and CDR2 as SVGEGT. Trimming pared 8 bases from V and 3 bases from J, leaving 18 bases between. CDR3 length: 15 amino acids. The CDR3 coding sequence is TGTGCCAGCCGACCCGATGGTACCGTAACAGATACGCAGTATTTT. Its translation is CASRPDGTVTDTQYF.

This clonotype has a count of ten or more. The chain couples TRBV12-3 or TRBV12-4 to TRBJ2-1, with D possibly matching TRBD1 (6 bases). CDR3 length: 12 amino acids. V gave up 5 bases and J gave up 8 bases, with 10 bases separating them. This CDR3 is CASSPAGDEQFF. Written as DNA, the CDR3 is TGTGCCAGCAGTCCCGCAGGGGATGAGCAGTTCTTC.

J is TRBJ1-2 and V is TRBV7-2; 7 nucleotides agree with TRBD1. V was clipped by 5 bases and J by 4 bases; unmatched bases: 10. In germline, CDR1 is SGHTA, CDR2 FQGNSA. The CDR3 runs 15 residues. The CDR3 nucleotides read TGTGCCAGCAGCCCTCTGGAGGGGGCTCTCTATGGCTACACCTTC. It is translated as CASSPLEGALYGYTF.

On this clonotype itself: A much larger clone lies a single base off, so this may be a read error. V usage is TRBV10-1 and J usage is TRBJ2-3; D gene uncertain. With 3 bases removed from V and 2 bases from J, the gap between germline ends came to 12 bases. The CDR3 runs 15 residues. Germline CDR1 is WNHNN and CDR2 is SYGVQD (reference sequence). The CDR3 sequence is CASSELQTPTDTQYF. CDR3 DNA sequence: TGCGCCAGCAGTGAACTTCAGACACCCACAGATACGCAGTATTTT.

This clonotype was detected ten times or more. This sequence joins TRBV7-2 and TRBJ2-3; TRBD2 aligns across 8 bases. Germline CDR1 is SGHTA and CDR2 is FQGNSA. The trim removed 1 base at V and 4 bases at J, leaving 7 bases unmatched. This CDR3 contains 16 residues. DNA for the CDR3: TGTGCCAGCAGCTTAGGAGCGGGAGTGGCCGCAGATACGCAGTATTTT. Its translation: CASSLGAGVAADTQYF.

In this sample, this clonotype turned up many times. V and J are TRBV12-3 or TRBV12-4 and TRBJ2-3; D may be TRBD1 or TRBD2 (5 bases each). V was clipped by 4 bases and J by 8 bases, with 7 bases between them. This CDR3 contains 11 residues. CDR3 coding DNA: TGTGCCAGCAGTTCCGGGACTACGCAGTATTTT. Protein product: CASSSGTTQYF.

The chain combines TRBV29-1 with TRBJ2-7; tentative D call: TRBD2 (6 bases). The germline CDR1 and CDR2 sequences are SQVTM and ANQGSEA. Trimming pared 4 bases from V and 2 bases from J, leaving 12 bases between. CDR3 length: 13 amino acids. CDR3 DNA sequence: TGCAGCGTTGGAGGAGGGACCACCTACGAGCAGTACTTC. Protein: CSVGGGTTYEQYF.

This clonotype was detected a few times. This may come from a read error, since a much larger clone is one base off. The chain combines TRBV5-1 with TRBJ2-1; 7 nucleotides match TRBD2. V was pared by 1 base and J by 2 bases, with 9 bases of the junction left unmatched. This CDR3 contains 17 residues. Germline CDR1 is SGHRS and CDR2 is YFSETQ. CDR3 in DNA: TGCGCCAGCAGCTTGACCGTCGGGGAGGGTGCCTACAATGAGCAGTTCTTC. It encodes CASSLTVGEGAYNEQFF.